The count of the clone carrying this T cell receptor (beta chain) is one. Its target is not known. This entry is derived from a study of cytomegalovirus exposure and HLA in healthy donors. Study findings and constraints: In vitro work confirmed that a few CMV-associated chains recognize CMV antigens.

Sequencing used immunoSEQ multiplex PCR; TCRdb keeps in-frame clones, though not all of them. The table includes approximately 150,000 clones, almost 85% detected once. V was pared by 5 bases and J by 6 bases, with 12 bases of the junction left unmatched. Germline-derived CDR1 and CDR2 are PRHDT and FYEKMQ (reference sequence). CDR3 size: 16 residues. The chain combines TRBV13 with TRBJ2-1; TRBD2 matches 8 bases. Source material: PBMCs. The sequence was collected from a man aged 30-40 years in good health and CMV-seropositive. CDR3 bases: TGTGCCAGCAGCCCTCCGGGACTAGGATTCCCCAATGAGCAGTTCTTC. Translation gives CASSPPGLGFPNEQFF.